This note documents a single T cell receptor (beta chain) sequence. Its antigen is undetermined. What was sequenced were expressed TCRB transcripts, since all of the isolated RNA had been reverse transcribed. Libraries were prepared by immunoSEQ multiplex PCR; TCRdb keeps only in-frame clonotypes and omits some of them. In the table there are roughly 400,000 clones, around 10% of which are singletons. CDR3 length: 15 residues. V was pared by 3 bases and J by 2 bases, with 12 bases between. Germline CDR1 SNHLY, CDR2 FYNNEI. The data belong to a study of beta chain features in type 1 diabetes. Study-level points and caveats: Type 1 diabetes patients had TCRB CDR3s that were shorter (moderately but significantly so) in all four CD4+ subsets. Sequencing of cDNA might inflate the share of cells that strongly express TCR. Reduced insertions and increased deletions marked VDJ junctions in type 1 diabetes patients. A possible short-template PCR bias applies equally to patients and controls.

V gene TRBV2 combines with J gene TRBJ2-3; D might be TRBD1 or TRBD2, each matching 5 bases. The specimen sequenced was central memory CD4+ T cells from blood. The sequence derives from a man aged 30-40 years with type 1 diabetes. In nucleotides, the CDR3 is TGTGCCAGCAGTGAGGGACCTGGAGCCACAGATACGCAGTATTTT. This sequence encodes CASSEGPGATDTQYF. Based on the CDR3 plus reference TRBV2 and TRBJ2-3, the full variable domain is EPEVTQTPSHQVTQMGQEVILRCVPISNHLYFYWYRQILGQKVEFLVSFYNNEISEKSEIFDDQFSVERPDGSNFTLKIRSTKLEDSAMYFCASSEGPGATDTQYFGPGTRLTVL.